Included here is one T cell receptor (beta chain) sequence, with context. Its recognized antigen is unknown. No qualities accompany the bases; no much larger clone lies one base away. The data originate from a study of OX40 agonist ivuxolimab in advanced cancers. Turning to the overall study: The costimulatory receptor OX40 (CD134) was targeted by ivuxolimab, a fully human IgG2 agonistic monoclonal antibody. Intravenous ivuxolimab was administered to patients every 2 weeks at six dose levels: 0.01, 0.1, 0.3, 1.5, 3 and 10 mg/kg. Of the roughly 51 dose-escalation patients, hepatocellular carcinoma was present in 19, melanoma in roughly 15, renal cell carcinoma in 9 and head and neck cancer in 9. The dose-escalation cohort was 80% to 90% male with a mean age of roughly 62 years, ranging from 23 to 79. Patients were allowed to have had prior anti-PD-1, anti-PD-L1 or anti-CTLA-4 therapy, and approximately 40% of the dose-escalation patients had previously received checkpoint inhibitors. Partial responses occurred in three dose-escalation patients: two with cutaneous melanoma and one with hepatocellular carcinoma. The point of sequencing TCRbeta in the periphery was to test whether ivuxolimab changed TCR sequence diversity and drove clonal T-cell expansion. The paper covers the monotherapy dose-escalation part of the phase I ivuxolimab trial, which included N = 52 patients.

Summary of the overall study and its limitations: At doses from 0.1 to 3.0 mg/kg, clonal expansion was seen in both CD4+ and CD8+ blood T cells between baseline and week 6. In the 0.1-3.0 mg/kg groups, partial responders were among the patients with the lowest normalized peripheral clonal expansion, particularly in CD8+ T cells. The antigen specificity of the peripheral T cells that underwent clonal expansion was not determined. Low levels of normalized T-cell clonal expansion were also seen in some patients who did not respond. After ivuxolimab, more expanded clones were found on average in CD8+ T cells than in CD4+ T cells.

Genomic DNA was extracted from sorted cells for sequencing of the TCRbeta CDR3 region. The immunoSEQ Assay was used for sequencing of TCRbeta CDR3 regions. The table was pulled from immuneACCESS by TCRdb, which kept in-frame rearrangements only. Such tables lose some clones; where checked, under half of the loss comes from unresolved V genes, and the rest has no known cause. The sample includes about 89,000 clones, with nearly 90% observed a single time. The top ten clonotypes cover 0.25% to 0.3% of the sample. The trial excluded patients who had a history of autoimmune disease or were on systemic immunosuppression. Peripheral blood for TCR sequencing was collected from all dose cohorts at baseline, on cycle 4 day 1, and on cycle 7 day 1. Samples came from an open-label, multicenter, first-in-human phase I dose-escalation trial of ivuxolimab. Adults with locally advanced or metastatic head and neck squamous cell, hepatocellular, melanoma or renal cell carcinoma were enrolled in the trial. Before TCR sequencing, CD4+ T cells and CD8+ T cells were sorted from peripheral blood as separate populations.

The receptor was derived from an adult with an advanced solid tumor such as melanoma, head and neck, liver or kidney cancer. The specimen was CD4+ or CD8+ T cells sorted from blood, collected in a trial of the OX40 agonist ivuxolimab.

The DNA reads as follows: TGCAGCGCTGGGGGGACACTTACCTACGAGCAGTACTTC. Translated, it reads CSAGGTLTYEQYF. The rearrangement joined TRBV29-1 to TRBJ2-7; the D call is possibly TRBD1 or TRBD2, each sharing 6 bases. Trimming takes 7 bases from V and 2 bases from J, and the germline ends sit 15 bases apart. CDR1 and CDR2, looked up from the germline V gene, are SQVTM and ANQGSEA. There are 13 amino acids in the CDR3, from cysteine to phenylalanine inclusive. Here the CDR3 DNA is all that survives: 39 bases in frame from base 1.